These T cell receptor beta chains were read from a single sample in a study of shared clonotypes between healthy human individuals. Assay used: immunoSEQ multiplex PCR; TCRdb lists only in-frame clones, some missing. Counted here are 2,500,000 or so clones, about 92% occurring once; the ten biggest clones make up about 0.13%. Material: naive CD4+ T cells sorted from blood. These receptor sequences come from a man aged 18 to 30 in good health. Each CDR3 is given with its conserved first and last residue. Fields, in order: CDR3 protein, CDR3 DNA, J gene, V gene, clone size, D gene. A D gene is named only where the DNA matches it firmly. Rows give clone size only sometimes, using once, few, many, or a class for an expanded clone.

CDR3 protein: CASSYEAGRAEAFF; CDR3 DNA: TGTGCCAGCAGTTACGAGGCGGGGCGCGCTGAAGCTTTCTTT; J gene: TRBJ1-1; V gene: TRBV6-6; clone size: NA; D gene: NA
CDR3 protein: CASSFIGQQSFYNEQFF; CDR3 DNA: TGTGCCAGCAGTTTCATCGGACAGCAATCTTTTTACAATGAGCAGTTCTTC; J gene: TRBJ2-1; V gene: TRBV28; clone size: NA; D gene: NA
CDR3 protein: CASSLSVAGETQYF; CDR3 DNA: TGCGCCAGCAGCCTGTCAGTAGCGGGCGAGACCCAGTACTTC; J gene: TRBJ2-5; V gene: TRBV4-1; clone size: NA; D gene: TRBD2
CDR3 protein: CASGRANVLTF; CDR3 DNA: TGTGCCAGCGGACGGGCCAACGTCCTGACTTTC; J gene: TRBJ2-6; V gene: TRBV11-3; clone size: once; D gene: NA
CDR3 protein: CASSRDSTLEAFF; CDR3 DNA: TGTGCCAGCAGCCGGGACAGTACTTTAGAAGCTTTCTTT; J gene: TRBJ1-1; V gene: TRBV2; clone size: NA; D gene: TRBD1
CDR3 protein: CASSPSPGTLSNQPQHF; CDR3 DNA: TGCGCCAGCAGCCCCTCACCCGGGACACTTAGCAATCAGCCCCAGCATTTT; J gene: TRBJ1-5; V gene: TRBV4-1; clone size: NA; D gene: NA
CDR3 protein: CASSQEGSNQPQHF; CDR3 DNA: TGCGCCAGCAGCCAAGAGGGTAGCAATCAGCCCCAGCATTTT; J gene: TRBJ1-5; V gene: TRBV4-3; clone size: NA; D gene: NA
CDR3 protein: CASRGPDSYEQYF; CDR3 DNA: TGTGCCAGCAGGGGACCCGACTCCTACGAGCAGTACTTC; J gene: TRBJ2-7; V gene: TRBV27; clone size: NA; D gene: NA
CDR3 protein: CASSLGGHGVLYGYTF; CDR3 DNA: TGTGCCAGCAGCTTAGGCGGCCACGGGGTACTCTATGGCTACACCTTC; J gene: TRBJ1-2; V gene: TRBV5-4; clone size: NA; D gene: NA
CDR3 protein: CASGHGRLEETQYF; CDR3 DNA: TGCGCCAGCGGACACGGACGGCTTGAAGAGACCCAGTACTTC; J gene: TRBJ2-5; V gene: TRBV5-1; clone size: NA; D gene: NA
CDR3 protein: CARSVDRLDEKLFF; CDR3 DNA: TGTGCCAGAAGCGTGGACAGGCTCGATGAAAAACTGTTTTTT; J gene: TRBJ1-4; V gene: TRBV7-5; clone size: once; D gene: NA
CDR3 protein: CASSTEGTTNYGYTF; CDR3 DNA: TGTGCCAGTAGTACCGAGGGAACCACTAACTATGGCTACACCTTC; J gene: TRBJ1-2; V gene: TRBV19; clone size: NA; D gene: NA
CDR3 protein: CASSFPGRGSQETQYF; CDR3 DNA: TGTGCCAGCAGCTTCCCAGGGAGGGGATCTCAAGAGACCCAGTACTTC; J gene: TRBJ2-5; V gene: TRBV5-4; clone size: NA; D gene: TRBD2
CDR3 protein: CASSFGTGNTGELFF; CDR3 DNA: TGCGCCAGCAGCTTCGGGACAGGGAACACCGGGGAGCTGTTTTTT; J gene: TRBJ2-2; V gene: TRBV5-1; clone size: NA; D gene: TRBD1
CDR3 protein: CASSPNRNTEAFF; CDR3 DNA: TGTGCCAGCAGCCCCAACAGGAACACTGAAGCTTTCTTT; J gene: TRBJ1-1; V gene: TRBV5-4; clone size: NA; D gene: NA
CDR3 protein: CASSSRFAVSGNTIYF; CDR3 DNA: TGTGCCAGCAGTTCCAGATTTGCGGTCTCTGGAAACACCATATATTTT; J gene: TRBJ1-3; V gene: TRBV7-9; clone size: NA; D gene: NA
CDR3 protein: CASSLGTSGPSSYNEQFF; CDR3 DNA: TGTGCCAGCAGTTTAGGGACTAGCGGGCCGAGCTCCTACAATGAGCAGTTCTTC; J gene: TRBJ2-1; V gene: TRBV27; clone size: NA; D gene: TRBD2
CDR3 protein: CASSDRGPGELFF; CDR3 DNA: TGTGCCAGCAGTGACAGGGGTCCCGGGGAGCTGTTTTTT; J gene: TRBJ2-2; V gene: TRBV7-2; clone size: NA; D gene: TRBD1
CDR3 protein: CASSIGTDNYGYTF; CDR3 DNA: TGTGCCAGTAGTATTGGGACAGACAACTATGGCTACACCTTC; J gene: TRBJ1-2; V gene: TRBV19; clone size: NA; D gene: TRBD1
CDR3 protein: CASSSIMTLNYGYTF; CDR3 DNA: TGTGCCAGCAGCTCGATAATGACACTTAACTATGGCTACACCTTC; J gene: TRBJ1-2; V gene: TRBV5-6; clone size: once; D gene: NA
CDR3 protein: CASSQDNGASYNEQFF; CDR3 DNA: TGCGCCAGCAGCCAAGATAACGGGGCTTCCTACAATGAGCAGTTCTTC; J gene: TRBJ2-1; V gene: TRBV4-1; clone size: NA; D gene: NA
CDR3 protein: CASSQVGQGVNEKLFF; CDR3 DNA: TGTGCCAGCAGCCAAGTTGGACAGGGGGTGAATGAAAAACTGTTTTTT; J gene: TRBJ1-4; V gene: TRBV4-2; clone size: NA; D gene: TRBD1
CDR3 protein: CAWTRFGETQYF; CDR3 DNA: TGTGCCTGGACTAGATTTGGTGAGACCCAGTACTTC; J gene: TRBJ2-5; V gene: TRBV30; clone size: NA; D gene: NA
CDR3 protein: CASRTGQGYGYTF; CDR3 DNA: TGTGCCAGCAGAACTGGACAGGGTTATGGCTACACCTTC; J gene: TRBJ1-2; V gene: TRBV2; clone size: NA; D gene: TRBD1
CDR3 protein: CASKLAGGTYNEQFF; CDR3 DNA: TGTGCCAGCAAACTAGCGGGAGGGACCTACAATGAGCAGTTCTTC; J gene: TRBJ2-1; V gene: TRBV6-6; clone size: NA; D gene: TRBD2
CDR3 protein: CASREQGAAQETQYF; CDR3 DNA: TGCGCCAGCAGAGAACAGGGGGCTGCACAAGAGACCCAGTACTTC; J gene: TRBJ2-5; V gene: TRBV5-1; clone size: NA; D gene: TRBD1
CDR3 protein: CASSLGFGRENTEAFF; CDR3 DNA: TGTGCCAGCAGCTTAGGGTTCGGACGGGAGAACACTGAAGCTTTCTTT; J gene: TRBJ1-1; V gene: TRBV7-8; clone size: NA; D gene: NA
CDR3 protein: CASSLVGTGVNEQYF; CDR3 DNA: TGTGCCAGCAGCTTAGTAGGGACAGGGGTTAACGAGCAGTACTTC; J gene: TRBJ2-7; V gene: TRBV7-2; clone size: once; D gene: TRBD1
CDR3 protein: CASSEGLGEETQYF; CDR3 DNA: TGTGCCAGCAGCGAAGGACTGGGCGAAGAGACCCAGTACTTC; J gene: TRBJ2-5; V gene: TRBV6-1; clone size: NA; D gene: NA
CDR3 protein: CASSWTGASYGYTF; CDR3 DNA: TGTGCCAGCAGCTGGACAGGGGCCAGTTATGGCTACACCTTC; J gene: TRBJ1-2; V gene: TRBV6-5; clone size: NA; D gene: TRBD1
CDR3 protein: CAWSRTSGPYEQYF; CDR3 DNA: TGTGCCTGGAGTCGCACTAGCGGACCCTACGAGCAGTACTTC; J gene: TRBJ2-7; V gene: TRBV30; clone size: NA; D gene: TRBD2
CDR3 protein: CSVARQNKETQYF; CDR3 DNA: TGCAGCGTTGCTCGGCAGAATAAAGAGACCCAGTACTTC; J gene: TRBJ2-5; V gene: TRBV29-1; clone size: NA; D gene: NA
CDR3 protein: CASSPRQGINTGELFF; CDR3 DNA: TGTGCCAGCAGCCCCCGACAGGGGATTAACACCGGGGAGCTGTTTTTT; J gene: TRBJ2-2; V gene: TRBV5-5; clone size: NA; D gene: TRBD1
CDR3 protein: CASSSNAGFGAFF; CDR3 DNA: TGTGCCAGCAGCTCCAACGCGGGGTTTGGGGCTTTCTTT; J gene: TRBJ1-1; V gene: TRBV7-6; clone size: NA; D gene: NA
CDR3 protein: CASSLGKGSGGLDEQYF; CDR3 DNA: TGTGCCAGCAGCTTAGGAAAGGGTAGCGGGGGTCTCGACGAGCAGTACTTC; J gene: TRBJ2-7; V gene: TRBV7-6; clone size: NA; D gene: TRBD2
CDR3 protein: CASSFIQDSSYGYTF; CDR3 DNA: TGTGCCAGCAGCTTTATCCAGGACAGTAGCTATGGCTACACCTTC; J gene: TRBJ1-2; V gene: TRBV7-9; clone size: NA; D gene: NA
CDR3 protein: CASSVQQGYEQYF; CDR3 DNA: TGTGCCAGCAGTGTACAACAGGGCTACGAGCAGTACTTC; J gene: TRBJ2-7; V gene: TRBV6-1; clone size: NA; D gene: NA
CDR3 protein: CASSLGGSTDTQYF; CDR3 DNA: TGTGCCAGCAGCTTAGGCGGTAGCACAGATACGCAGTATTTT; J gene: TRBJ2-3; V gene: TRBV5-4; clone size: once; D gene: NA
CDR3 protein: CASRTGSGNTIYF; CDR3 DNA: TGTGCCAGTAGAACAGGGTCTGGAAACACCATATATTTT; J gene: TRBJ1-3; V gene: TRBV19; clone size: NA; D gene: NA
CDR3 protein: CASSSGRRPYEQYF; CDR3 DNA: TGTGCCAGTTCTAGCGGAAGGAGGCCCTACGAGCAGTACTTC; J gene: TRBJ2-7; V gene: TRBV27; clone size: NA; D gene: TRBD2
CDR3 protein: CASSFPGTQQFF; CDR3 DNA: TGTGCCAGCAGTTTCCCCGGGACACAGCAGTTCTTC; J gene: TRBJ2-1; V gene: TRBV2; clone size: few; D gene: NA
CDR3 protein: CARHRGQGQETQYF; CDR3 DNA: TGTGCCAGACACAGGGGACAGGGGCAAGAGACCCAGTACTTC; J gene: TRBJ2-5; V gene: TRBV25-1; clone size: once; D gene: TRBD1
CDR3 protein: CASSLARNEKLFF; CDR3 DNA: TGTGCCAGCAGCTTAGCGAGGAATGAAAAACTGTTTTTT; J gene: TRBJ1-4; V gene: TRBV13; clone size: NA; D gene: NA
CDR3 protein: CASSLTAGGSYEQYF; CDR3 DNA: TGTGCCAGCAGCTTGACGGCAGGGGGCTCCTACGAGCAGTACTTC; J gene: TRBJ2-7; V gene: TRBV2; clone size: NA; D gene: TRBD1
CDR3 protein: CASSSTGAYNEQFF; CDR3 DNA: TGTGCCAGCAGCTCGACCGGAGCCTACAATGAGCAGTTCTTC; J gene: TRBJ2-1; V gene: TRBV7-9; clone size: once; D gene: NA